Each of the 21 T cell receptor beta chains below was sequenced from the same sample in a study of beta chain features in type 1 diabetes. All of the isolated RNA was reverse transcribed, so expressed TCRB transcripts were sequenced. TCRdb keeps only in-frame clones here, not all; method: immunoSEQ multiplex PCR. There are 900,000 or so clones in the sample; under 20% occur only once, and 0.023% lies in the top ten. The sequenced material came from naive CD4+ T cells from blood. These TCRs come from a woman under 30 in good health.

The sample holds a few counts of this clone. The chain employs TRBV5-5 and TRBJ2-7; D is unclear. The V and J ends lost 1 base and 6 bases respectively, with 5 bases between them. The CDR3 spans 11 residues. Germline values: CDR1 SGHKS, CDR2 YYEKEE (reference sequence). The CDR3 DNA sequence: TGTGCCAGCAGCTTGTTATCCGAGCAGTACTTC. Protein product: CASSLLSEQYF.

This clone was found a few times. V usage is TRBV7-8 and J usage is TRBJ2-4; 7 nucleotides line up with TRBD2. Germline V gene lookup returns CDR1 SGHVS and CDR2 FQNEAQ. The length of the CDR3 is 15 residues. The V and J ends lost 6 bases and 2 bases, in that order; junction bases with no gene match: 7. CDR3 DNA: TGTGCCAGCAGTCCTGGGCGGGAGTCCAAAAACATTCAGTACTTC. Translating it yields CASSPGRESKNIQYF.

This chain connects TRBV7-9 to TRBJ2-3, with 7 bases matching TRBD2. CDR3 length: 17 residues. The J segment lost 6 bases and the V segment lost 4 bases, leaving 16 bases of the junction unmatched. The germline CDR1 and CDR2 sequences are SEHNR and FQNEAQ (reference sequence). The CDR3 DNA sequence: TGTGCCAGCAGCTCCCCTCGGGTCGCGGGAGTATATGATACGCAGTATTTT. Residues: CASSSPRVAGVYDTQYF.

This clone has just a few counts. This sequence joins TRBV29-1 and TRBJ2-5, with 8 bases aligning to TRBD1. Germline lookup yields CDR1 SQVTM and CDR2 ANQGSEA. V trimming: 5 bases; J trimming: 4 bases; junction bases outside the gene matches: 0. This CDR3 contains 11 residues. The CDR3 DNA follows: TGCAGCGTTACAGGGGGAGAGACCCAGTACTTC. Translation: CSVTGGETQYF.

The V and J genes are TRBV5-1 and TRBJ2-3; unclear D gene. The germline CDR1 and CDR2 sequences are SGHRS and YFSETQ. The CDR3 is made up of 15 amino acids. The V and J ends lost 4 bases and 0 bases respectively, with 12 bases between them. CDR3 sequence (DNA): TGCGCCAGCAGCCAAACCCCCACTAGCACAGATACGCAGTATTTT. Its translation: CASSQTPTSTDTQYF.

This clone occurred a few times. The sample holds other DNA sequences that translate to the same CDR3. This sequence joins TRBV18 and TRBJ2-7; 9 bases map to TRBD2. The CDR3 consists of 13 residues. CDR1 and CDR2 from the germline V gene are KGHSH and LQKENI. Losses at the gene ends were 4 bases for V and 3 bases for J; bases not matched to a gene: 1. The CDR3 sequence: CASSLAGVYEQYF. As DNA, the CDR3 is TGTGCCAGCTCACTAGCGGGAGTCTACGAGCAGTACTTC.

This clone has a handful of counts. This sequence joins TRBV9 and TRBJ2-5, with D possibly being TRBD2 (5 bases). CDR3 length: 15 amino acids. Trimming took off 0 bases at V and 2 bases at J, with 11 bases between the two ends. In germline, CDR1 is SGDLS, CDR2 YYNGEE. CDR3 bases: TGTGCCAGCAGCGTAGTGGGAGACGGACAAGAGACCCAGTACTTC. Translated, it gives CASSVVGDGQETQYF.

The chain combines TRBV19 with TRBJ1-5; the match to TRBD1 covers 12 bases. CDR3 length equals 16 residues. J gave up 7 bases and V 5 bases, and 9 bases lay outside the gene matches. Per the germline V gene, CDR1 is LNHDA and CDR2 is SQIVND (reference sequence). In DNA form, the CDR3 reads TGTGCCAGTAGTCGGACCGGGACAGGGGGCCGGCAGCCCCAGCATTTT. Translated, it gives CASSRTGTGGRQPQHF.

The rearrangement links TRBV5-1 to TRBJ2-3, with 11 bases fitting TRBD2. This CDR3 comprises 16 residues. The V gene end was trimmed by 5 bases and the J gene end by 2 bases; junction bases not matched to a gene: 7. The germline gives CDR1 SGHRS, CDR2 YFSETQ. This CDR3 reads CASRPGTSGLTDTQYF. CDR3 sequence (DNA): TGCGCCAGCAGACCGGGGACTAGCGGTCTCACAGATACGCAGTATTTT.

This clone was counted between two and nine times. The chain couples TRBV6-5 to TRBJ2-7; 8 bases match TRBD2. This CDR3 contains 15 residues. CDR1 is MNHEY, CDR2 SVGAGI, per germline. Trimming cost V 2 bases and J 1 base; bases outside gene matches: 4. CDR3 in amino acids: CASSYDGRGSYEQYF. Written as DNA, the CDR3 is TGTGCCAGCAGTTACGACGGGAGGGGGTCCTACGAGCAGTACTTC.

The chain carries TRBV10-3 and TRBJ2-7; 11 positions agree with TRBD2. Germline CDR1 is ENHRY and CDR2 is SYGVKD. CDR3 size: 14 residues. J lost 6 bases, V lost 5 bases, and 6 bases had no gene match. In nucleotides, the CDR3 is TGTGCCATCAGTCCCGGGACTAGCGGCAGCGAGCAGTACTTC. This gives the protein CAISPGTSGSEQYF.

For this clone: One junction end disagrees with the germline gene, perhaps due to a read error. The same CDR3 also results from other DNA sequences found in this sample. V and J are TRBV4-3 and TRBJ2-2, with D maybe TRBD1 (6 bases). Germline CDR1 is LGHNA and CDR2 is YSLEER. The CDR3 covers 13 residues. As DNA, the CDR3 is TGCGCCAGCAGCCTTGGGGACACTGGGGAGCTGTTTTTT. Translated, it gives CASSLGDTGELFF.

This clone has more than one count but fewer than ten. The gene calls are TRBV15 and TRBJ2-7; D gene ambiguous. Trimming took off 0 bases at V and 4 bases at J, with 7 bases between the two ends. CDR3 length: 13 amino acids. Germline loops: CDR1 LNHNV, CDR2 YYDKDF (reference sequence). The CDR3 nucleotides read TGTGCCACCAGCAGAGATGCCGTTTACGAGCAGTACTTC. Amino acids: CATSRDAVYEQYF.

There are a few counts of this clone. Other DNA variants within this sample encode the same CDR3. The rearrangement uses TRBV19 and TRBJ2-7; 9 bases align to TRBD1. Germline-derived CDR1 and CDR2 are LNHDA and SQIVND (reference sequence). The CDR3 has 14 residues. Unmatched junction bases numbered 2, after V lost 5 bases and J lost 0 bases. Here the CDR3 reads CASSRDRASYEQYF. The DNA of the CDR3 is TGTGCCAGTAGTCGGGACAGGGCCTCCTACGAGCAGTACTTC.

This chain uses TRBV4-2 with TRBJ1-1; D is ambiguous. Per germline, CDR1 LGHNA and CDR2 YNFKEQ. V was trimmed by 0 bases and J by 10 bases, leaving 12 bases between them. CDR3 length equals 13 residues. In DNA, the CDR3 is TGTGCCAGCAGCCAAGATTCACGGGGAGTAGCTTTCTTT. It encodes CASSQDSRGVAFF.

V and J are TRBV27 and TRBJ2-3, with D uncertain. Germline CDR1 is MNHEY and CDR2 is SMNVEV (reference sequence). V lost 4 bases to trimming and J lost 11 bases, with 16 bases between them. This CDR3 comprises 13 residues. CDR3 nucleotides: TGTGCCAGCAGTTCCCGCTTGGGTATGGGGCAGTATTTT. It translates to CASSSRLGMGQYF.

The CDR3 nucleotides read TGTGCCAGCAGTCTAGAGGCAACTAATGAAAAACTGTTTTTT. Its protein is CASSLEATNEKLFF. The rearrangement links TRBV2 to TRBJ1-4; D uncertain. The V end was cut by 5 bases, the J end by 0 bases, with 7 bases between. The CDR3 has 14 amino acids. The germline V gene has CDR1 SNHLY and CDR2 FYNNEI.

Regarding this clone: The sample contains more than one DNA sequence encoding this CDR3. For the CDR3, the DNA is TGTGCCAGCAGCCCCGACAGCAATCAGCCCCAGCATTTT. Protein: CASSPDSNQPQHF. The rearrangement joins TRBV7-2 to TRBJ1-5; D unresolved. The CDR3 runs to 13 residues. Germline V lookup: CDR1 SGHTA, CDR2 FQGNSA. Trimming took 5 bases from V and 1 from J, leaving 6 bases between them.

The rearrangement uses TRBV7-8 and TRBJ2-5; maybe TRBD1 (6 bases). The DNA end lines up better with TRBJ2-7; the J call may be wrong. In germline, CDR1 is SGHVS, CDR2 FQNEAQ. CDR3 length: 14 amino acids. CDR3: CASNPRTDSYEQYF. The CDR3 DNA sequence: TGTGCCAGCAACCCACGGACAGACTCCTACGAGCAGTACTTC.

This clone turned up a few times. The chain recombines TRBV4-1 with TRBJ2-1, with TRBD2 identical over 12 bases. Per germline, CDR1 MGHRA and CDR2 YSYEKL. This CDR3 has 14 amino acids. Trimming removed 2 bases from V and 12 bases from J; junction bases left unmatched: 5. The CDR3 sequence is CASSQRLAGAWQFF. The CDR3 coding sequence is TGCGCCAGCAGCCAAAGACTAGCGGGAGCCTGGCAGTTCTTC.

The chain has TRBV2 and TRBJ2-1, with D tentatively TRBD1 (5 bases). The ends were cut back, 8 bases at V and 7 bases at J, with 15 bases in the middle. Germline V lookup: CDR1 SNHLY, CDR2 FYNNEI. The CDR3 covers 13 residues. CDR3 DNA sequence: TGTGCCAGCTCCGGCGCAGGGTGGAATGAGCAGTTCTTC. Its translation: CASSGAGWNEQFF.